Following are 24 T cell receptor beta chains from one sample sequenced in a study of shared clonotypes between healthy human individuals. Terminally differentiated effector memory CD45RA+ cells were left out of the naive CD8 fraction, which was CD45RO-negative and positively selected for CCR7. Some clones are missing from TCRdb's copy, which holds only in-frame ones; the method was immunoSEQ multiplex PCR. Of 2 million or so clones listed, approximately 94% are singletons. The sequencing sample was made of naive CD8+ T cells sorted from blood. These receptors were collected from a man in his late teens or twenties in good health.

The V call is TRBV29-1, the J call TRBJ1-4, with D hard to call. V dropped 7 bases and J dropped 0 bases, with 12 bases sitting between them. The CDR3 spans 14 residues. The germline CDR1 and CDR2 sequences are SQVTM and ANQGSEA. The CDR3 here is CSAGVYATNEKLFF. The CDR3 bases are TGCAGCGCCGGGGTTTATGCAACTAATGAAAAACTGTTTTTT.

The chain links TRBV28 to TRBJ1-2; D gene uncertain. Between the trimmed V and J ends, which lost 1 base and 7 bases, there was a span of 13 bases. Germline V gene sequence: CDR1 MDHEN, CDR2 SYDVKM. CDR3 length: 14 amino acids. The CDR3 sequence is CASSLSLGSAGYTF. CDR3 sequence (DNA): TGTGCCAGCAGTTTATCCCTAGGGTCGGCTGGCTACACCTTC.

This chain joins TRBV7-9 and TRBJ2-1; weak D call: TRBD2 (5 bases). CDR3 length: 16 residues. The V and J ends lost 1 base and 0 bases respectively, with 10 bases between them. Germline V lookup: CDR1 SEHNR, CDR2 FQNEAQ (reference sequence). The CDR3: CASSLVGSASYNEQFF. CDR3 coding DNA: TGTGCCAGCAGCTTAGTGGGTAGCGCCTCCTACAATGAGCAGTTCTTC.

Concerning this clone: Other DNA sequences in the same sample also yield this CDR3. V and J are TRBV11-2 and TRBJ1-1; 7 nucleotides line up with TRBD1. CDR3 length equals 15 residues. The V gene end was trimmed by 5 bases and the J gene end by 0 bases; junction bases not matched to a gene: 6. CDR1 is SGHAT, CDR2 FQNNGV, per germline. This chain's CDR3 is CASSPPGQMNTEAFF. The DNA of the CDR3 is TGTGCCAGCAGCCCCCCGGGACAGATGAACACTGAAGCTTTCTTT.

The V and J genes are TRBV19 and TRBJ2-2; 8 bases are shared with TRBD2. This CDR3 is 16 amino acids long. The germline CDR1 and CDR2 sequences are LNHDA and SQIVND (reference sequence). Trimming took 5 bases from V and 5 from J; bases not matched to a gene: 10. CDR3 DNA sequence: TGTGCCAGTAGTCCCTCTCTGGGACTAGGTACCGGGGAGCTGTTTTTT. It encodes CASSPSLGLGTGELFF.

The chain is built from TRBV5-1 and TRBJ1-4, with D unclear. This CDR3 comprises 17 residues. Trimming removed 4 bases at V and 5 bases at J, with 21 bases between. Germline loops: CDR1 SGHRS, CDR2 YFSETQ. The CDR3 loop reads CASSPKSGPGGNEKLFF. The CDR3 region has the DNA TGCGCCAGCAGCCCCAAATCCGGTCCCGGAGGGAATGAAAAACTGTTTTTT.

The chain recombines TRBV19 with TRBJ1-1, with D uncertain. Germline CDR1 reads LNHDA; CDR2 reads SQIVND (reference sequence). This CDR3 is 14 amino acids long. The V end lost 3 bases, the J end lost 2 bases, and 10 bases lay between the germline ends. The CDR3 here is CASSIPEGNTEAFF. The CDR3 DNA reads TGTGCCAGTAGTATCCCCGAGGGTAACACTGAAGCTTTCTTT.

This sequence joins TRBV28 and TRBJ1-3; D remains unclear. Per the germline V gene, CDR1 is MDHEN and CDR2 is SYDVKM. The V and J ends lost 6 bases and 0 bases respectively, with 9 bases between them. CDR3 length: 14 amino acids. The CDR3 DNA reads as TGTGCCAGCAGGCACAGACCCTCTGGAAACACCATATATTTT. Translated, it gives CASRHRPSGNTIYF.

This sequence joins TRBV28 and TRBJ1-3; 8 bases are a match to TRBD1. The CDR3 spans 20 residues. The V and J ends lost 2 bases and 0 bases, in that order; junction bases with no gene match: 15. From germline, CDR1 is MDHEN and CDR2 SYDVKM. CDR3 amino acids: CASSLAPGQGMRASGNTIYF. The CDR3 nucleotides are TGTGCCAGCAGTTTAGCTCCTGGACAGGGCATGAGGGCCTCTGGAAACACCATATATTTT. The full variable domain, with the rest looked up from reference TRBV28 and TRBJ1-3, is DVKVTQSSRYLVKRTGEKVFLECVQDMDHENMFWYRQDPGLGLRLIYFSYDVKMKEKGDIPEGYSVSREKKERFSLILESASTNQTSMYLCASSLAPGQGMRASGNTIYFGEGSWLTVV.

The rearrangement uses TRBV7-9 and TRBJ2-7; D gene uncertain. CDR1 is SEHNR and CDR2 is FQNEAQ in the germline V gene (reference sequence). This CDR3 is 13 amino acids long. Trimming removed 8 bases at V and 1 base at J, with 12 bases between. Here the CDR3 reads CASEVLDSYEQYF. The DNA of the CDR3 is TGTGCCAGCGAGGTTTTGGATTCCTACGAGCAGTACTTC.

V and J are TRBV4-3 and TRBJ2-1, with a tentative D call TRBD2 (5 bases). Trimming stripped 3 bases from V and 7 bases from J, with 10 bases between. Germline V gives CDR1 LGHNA, CDR2 YSLEER. The CDR3 extends over 13 amino acids. CDR3 amino acids: CASSHIEGNEQFF. The CDR3 nucleotides are TGCGCCAGCAGCCACATCGAGGGTAATGAGCAGTTCTTC.

This clone was seen only once. This sequence joins TRBV5-6 and TRBJ2-6, with D perhaps given as TRBD1 or TRBD2 (7 bases each). This CDR3 contains 17 residues. V was shortened by 6 bases and J by 3 bases, with 19 bases between the two germline ends. Germline CDR1 SGHDT, CDR2 YYEEEE. This CDR3 is CASNPTGTKFGANVLTF. CDR3 nucleotides: TGTGCCAGCAACCCGACAGGGACTAAGTTTGGGGCCAACGTCCTGACTTTC.

The chain recombines TRBV7-9 with TRBJ1-3; D is unresolved. V was shortened by 0 bases and J by 4 bases, with 10 bases between the two germline ends. In germline, CDR1 is SEHNR, CDR2 FQNEAQ (reference sequence). The CDR3 covers 15 residues. CDR3: CASSLAMGAGNTIYF. For the CDR3, the DNA is TGTGCCAGCAGCTTAGCGATGGGAGCCGGAAACACCATATATTTT. Using reference TRBV7-9 and TRBJ1-3 for the parts outside the CDR3, the full variable domain is DTGVSQNPRHKITKRGQNVTFRCDPISEHNRLYWYRQTLGQGPEFLTYFQNEAQLEKSRLLSDRFSAERPKGSFSTLEIQRTEQGDSAMYLCASSLAMGAGNTIYFGEGSWLTVV.

Concerning this clone itself: The same CDR3 also results from other DNA sequences found in this sample. This chain connects TRBV11-2 to TRBJ2-7; 7 positions match TRBD2. The CDR3 totals 14 residues. V lost 1 base and J lost 3; bases outside the gene matches: 3. The germline V gene has CDR1 SGHAT and CDR2 FQNNGV. Here the CDR3 reads CASSLAGGSYEQYF. CDR3 DNA sequence: TGTGCCAGCAGCTTAGCGGGGGGAAGCTACGAGCAGTACTTC.

CDR3 coding DNA: TGTGCCAGCAGCTTAGACAGGTCGGGATTGGCCGAACCCCTCCACTTT. It encodes CASSLDRSGLAEPLHF. V and J are TRBV11-2 and TRBJ1-6, with D unresolved. Trimming removed 0 bases from V and 12 bases from J, with 18 bases in between. Germline CDR1 reads SGHAT; CDR2 reads FQNNGV. CDR3 size: 16 residues.

V gene TRBV4-1 combines with J gene TRBJ2-2; D is unclear. The germline V gene has CDR1 MGHRA and CDR2 YSYEKL. This CDR3 is built from 15 residues. V was shortened by 0 bases and J by 5 bases, with 10 bases between the two germline ends. The CDR3 spells CASSQEGTITGELFF. The CDR3 nucleotides are TGCGCCAGCAGCCAAGAGGGAACGATTACCGGGGAGCTGTTTTTT.

This rearrangement joins TRBV29-1 to TRBJ2-2, with 7 bases lining up with TRBD2. The germline gives CDR1 SQVTM, CDR2 ANQGSEA. V lost 7 bases to trimming and J lost 0 bases; unmatched junction nucleotides: 11. This CDR3 region has 16 residues. Here the CDR3 DNA reads TGCAGCGCTCTCCCTCGGGAGGCAACGAACACCGGGGAGCTGTTTTTT. This translates into CSALPREATNTGELFF.

V usage is TRBV30 and J usage is TRBJ2-3; 8 bases align to TRBD2. CDR3 size: 15 residues. Losses at the gene ends were 1 base for V and 2 bases for J; bases not matched to a gene: 5. The V gene's germline CDR1 is GTSNPN and CDR2 SVGIG (reference sequence). The CDR3 spells CAWSDRGGHTDTQYF. CDR3 sequence (DNA): TGTGCCTGGAGTGATCGCGGGGGGCACACAGATACGCAGTATTTT.

The rearrangement links TRBV6-6 to TRBJ2-7, with D unclear. V gave up 2 bases and J gave up 5 bases, with 7 bases separating them. This CDR3 is 12 amino acids long. Per germline, CDR1 MNHNY and CDR2 SVGAGI (reference sequence). The DNA of the CDR3 is TGTGCCAGCAGTTACCTAGGGAACGAGCAGTACTTC. Amino acids: CASSYLGNEQYF.

The gene calls are TRBV28 and TRBJ1-6; no clear D. From germline, CDR1 is MDHEN and CDR2 SYDVKM. V was clipped by 6 bases and J by 0 bases, with 9 bases between them. The CDR3 is 15 amino acids. The chain's CDR3 is CASRGRDSYNSPLHF. The CDR3 region has the DNA TGTGCCAGCAGGGGCCGGGACTCCTATAATTCACCCCTCCACTTT.

About this clone: The same CDR3 arises from other DNA sequences in this sample as well. The chain is built from TRBV5-1 and TRBJ2-7, with a tentative D call TRBD2 (5 bases). CDR1 is SGHRS, CDR2 YFSETQ, per germline. The CDR3 has 13 amino acids. Trimming left V 2 bases short and J 2 bases short, with 8 bases between. CDR3 region: CASSFGLTYEQYF. CDR3 nucleotide sequence: TGCGCCAGCAGCTTTGGACTTACCTACGAGCAGTACTTC.

Points on this clone: Distinct nucleotide sequences in the sample also encode this CDR3. The genes are TRBV6-5 and TRBJ1-2; D perhaps matches TRBD1 (6 bases). Looked up from germline, CDR1 is MNHEY and CDR2 is SVGAGI. The CDR3 sequence is 14 residues long. Trimming took off 0 bases at V and 6 bases at J, with 11 bases between the two ends. CDR3 region: CASSYSEGGNGYTF. CDR3 in DNA: TGTGCCAGCAGTTACTCCGAGGGGGGCAATGGCTACACCTTC.

V usage is TRBV6-6 and J usage is TRBJ1-2; 10 bases line up with TRBD1. The CDR3 spans 15 residues. V lost 2 bases and J lost 7; bases outside the gene matches: 7. The germline CDR1 and CDR2 sequences are MNHNY and SVGAGI (reference sequence). The CDR3 protein is CASSYGQGDWSGYTF. In nucleotides, the CDR3 is TGTGCCAGCAGTTACGGACAGGGGGATTGGAGTGGCTACACCTTC.

A word on this clone: The same CDR3 is also encoded by other DNA sequences in this sample. The rearrangement links TRBV6-1 to TRBJ2-7, with D perhaps being TRBD1 or TRBD2 (5 bases each). CDR1 MNHNS and CDR2 SASEGT come from the germline V gene. V lost 3 bases to trimming and J lost 2 bases, with 8 bases between them. This CDR3 is built from 13 residues. The CDR3 DNA sequence: TGTGCCAGCAGTGATGGGGACGCCTACGAGCAGTACTTC. The encoded protein is CASSDGDAYEQYF.